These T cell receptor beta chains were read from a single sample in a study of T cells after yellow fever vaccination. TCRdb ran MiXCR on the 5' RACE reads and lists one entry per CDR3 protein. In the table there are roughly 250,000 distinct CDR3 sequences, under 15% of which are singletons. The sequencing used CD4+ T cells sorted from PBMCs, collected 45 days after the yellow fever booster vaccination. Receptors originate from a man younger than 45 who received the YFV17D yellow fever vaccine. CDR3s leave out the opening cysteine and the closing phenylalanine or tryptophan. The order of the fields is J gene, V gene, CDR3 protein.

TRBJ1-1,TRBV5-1,ASSWTGTVNTEAF
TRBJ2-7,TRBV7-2,ASSLGSLRGSEQY
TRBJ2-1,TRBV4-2,ASSQPTTSGGLNEQF
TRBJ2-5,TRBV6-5,ASSSTSELVGTQY
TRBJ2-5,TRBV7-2,ASSTSGVQETQY
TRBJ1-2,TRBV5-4,ASSTGTGFDYGYT
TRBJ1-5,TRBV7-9,ASSLDQGGQPQH
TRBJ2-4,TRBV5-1,ASSNTGAGGKNIQY
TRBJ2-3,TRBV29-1,SVEALSDTQY
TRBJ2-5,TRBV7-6,ASSPREHGGPQY
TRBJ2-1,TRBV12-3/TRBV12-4,ASSSELAANNEQF
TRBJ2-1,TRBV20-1,SARSPGKDEQF
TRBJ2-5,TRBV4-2,ASSLRRGGEETQY
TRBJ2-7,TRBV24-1,ATSDYGRTHEQY
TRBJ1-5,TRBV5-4,ASSFDKNQPQH
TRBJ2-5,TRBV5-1,ASSLDRGTGETQY
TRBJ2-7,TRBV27,ASSPTGTGFYEQY
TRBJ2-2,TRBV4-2,ASSQVGYTGELF
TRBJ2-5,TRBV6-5,ASSYSGQGAGGAETQY
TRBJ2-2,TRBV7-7,ASSIRVSGELF
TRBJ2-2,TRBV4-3,ASSQDLQPGELF
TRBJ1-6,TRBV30,AWSVPHRGKNSPLH
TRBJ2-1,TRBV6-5,ASSRGLAVEQF
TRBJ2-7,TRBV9,ASSVAAGAPYEQY
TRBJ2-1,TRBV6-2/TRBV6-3,ASSSTSYEQF
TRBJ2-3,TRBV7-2,ASSGWDNTDTQY
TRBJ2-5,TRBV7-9,ASSSRSETQY
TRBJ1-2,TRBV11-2,ASSLSRSANYGYT
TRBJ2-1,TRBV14,ASSQNGPSYNEQF
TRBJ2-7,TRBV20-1,SGLGAPYEQY
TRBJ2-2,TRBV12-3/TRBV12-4,ASSPSPTRSGELF
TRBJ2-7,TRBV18,ASSPAGSSYEQY
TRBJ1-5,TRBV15,ATSRVASEGQPQH
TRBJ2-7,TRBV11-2,ASSREGRSYEQY
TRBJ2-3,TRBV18,ASSRDWGDTQY
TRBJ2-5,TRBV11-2,ASSPHRDRGQRIQETQY
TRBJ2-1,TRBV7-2,ASSSTSGRNNEQF
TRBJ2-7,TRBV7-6,ASSLRQGSGEQY
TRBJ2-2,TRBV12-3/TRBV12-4,ASKSGTGELF
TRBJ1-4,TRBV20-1,SASRPPEEKLF
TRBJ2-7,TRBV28,ASSQGTLN
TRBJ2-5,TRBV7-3,ASSLNGGEAETQY
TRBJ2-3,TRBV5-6,ASSLTGETTDTQY